What follows describes a single T cell receptor (beta chain). This sample was taken from a study of identical twins. Germline V lookup: CDR1 LGHDT, CDR2 YNNKEL (reference sequence). CDR3 length equals 12 residues. The V end lost 5 bases, the J end lost 2 bases, and 5 bases lay between the germline ends. Via MiXCR, TCRdb re-called the 5' RACE reads, giving one row per CDR3 protein. The sample shows nearly 250,000 distinct CDR3 sequences, 5.5% to 8% of them seen only once. The data also belong to a second study, concerning yellow fever vaccine responses in identical twins.

Sequenced material: memory (CD45RO+) T cells sorted from blood. This receptor was taken from a woman in her late teens or twenties in good health. The rearrangement uses TRBV3-1 and TRBJ2-3; D is undetermined. Written as DNA, the CDR3 is TGTGCCAGCAGCGCCTACACAGATACGCAGTATTTT. Its translation: CASSAYTDTQYF.